Each of the 8 T cell receptor beta chains below was sequenced from the same sample in a study of beta chain features in type 1 diabetes. The isolated RNA, all of it, was reverse transcribed, so expressed TCRB transcripts were what got sequenced. Sequencing was performed with immunoSEQ multiplex PCR; in TCRdb, only in-frame clones are kept and a portion is missing. The table shows 300,000 or so clones, with around 9% occurring only once. Their antigens remain unidentified. General study results and limits: Shorter TCRB CDR3s, moderately but significantly so, marked every one of the four CD4+ subsets in Type 1 diabetes patients.

The sample was central memory CD4+ T cells from blood. The receptors were gathered from a man aged 30-40 years with type 1 diabetes.

This clone was detected a few times. The chain carries TRBV29-1 and TRBJ2-7; the D is unclear. Deletions cut 4 bases from V and 4 bases from J, with 14 bases between. CDR1 is SQVTM, CDR2 ANQGSEA, per germline. The CDR3 is 13 residues long. The CDR3 DNA reads as TGCAGCGTTGTTTTGGGTCTAGGTTACGAGCAGTACTTC. This sequence encodes CSVVLGLGYEQYF.

This clone was seen at least ten times. V and J are TRBV2 and TRBJ1-2; D uncertain. The germline gives CDR1 SNHLY, CDR2 FYNNEI. This CDR3 has 14 amino acids. The V end was cut by 3 bases, the J end by 1 base, with 9 bases between. The CDR3: CASSEQANNYGYTF. The CDR3 DNA is TGTGCCAGCAGTGAGCAGGCTAATAACTATGGCTACACCTTC.

There are many counts of this clone. The chain has TRBV7-8 and TRBJ2-5; a weak D match, TRBD1 (5 bases). The CDR3 sequence is 14 residues long. V shed 2 bases and J shed 9 bases, with 16 bases lying between them. Germline assignment: CDR1 SGHVS and CDR2 FQNEAQ. The CDR3 DNA follows: TGTGCCAGCAGCTTACGCCTTGATGGGGCGGCCCAGTACTTC. Translation: CASSLRLDGAAQYF.

This clone was seen only a few times. This chain joins TRBV5-1 and TRBJ1-1, with 9 bases lining up with TRBD1. With 4 bases clipped from V and 3 bases from J, the junction kept 10 bases outside the gene matches. CDR1 is SGHRS, CDR2 YFSETQ, per germline. The CDR3 length is 16 residues. The CDR3 reads CASSADRGDRDTEAFF. CDR3 DNA: TGCGCCAGCAGCGCGGACAGGGGAGATCGAGACACTGAAGCTTTCTTT.

This clone appeared a few times. A junction boundary mismatches the germline segment, possibly from a read error. This chain joins TRBV7-2 and TRBJ2-3; 9 bases are shared with TRBD1. There are 13 residues in the CDR3. From germline, CDR1 is SGHTA and CDR2 FQGNSA. CDR3 nucleotides: TGTGCCAGCAGCTTAGCGCGGACAGGGGTACTGGATTTT. Its translation: CASSLARTGVLDF.

This chain uses TRBV11-3 with TRBJ2-1; 11 nucleotides align to TRBD1. This CDR3 has 14 amino acids. The junction had 6 bases not matched to a gene; V was cut back by 4 bases and J by 10 bases. Germline CDR1 is SGHNT and CDR2 is YENEEA. The CDR3 protein is CASSSGQGAAEQFF. The CDR3 DNA follows: TGTGCCAGCAGCTCTGGACAGGGGGCAGCGGAGCAGTTCTTC.

The chain couples TRBV5-1 to TRBJ1-1; unclear D gene. There are 14 residues in the CDR3. V lost 4 bases, J lost 4 bases, and 14 bases lay in between. Germline loops: CDR1 SGHRS, CDR2 YFSETQ. The CDR3 DNA reads TGCGCCAGCAGCCCGAAGGCTGCGGTCACTGAAGCTTTCTTT. It translates to CASSPKAAVTEAFF.

The genes are TRBV7-2 and TRBJ1-5; maybe TRBD1 (6 bases). There are 14 residues in the CDR3. The germline V gene encodes CDR1 SGHTA and CDR2 FQGNSA. Trimming removed 5 bases at V and 5 bases at J, with 13 bases between. The DNA for the CDR3 is TGTGCCAGCAGCGACCGAAACAGGGATCAGCCCCAGCATTTT. Its protein is CASSDRNRDQPQHF.